The clone carrying this T cell receptor (beta chain) was detected ten times or more. Antigen specificity is unknown. The sample originates from a study of T-cell reconstitution after alpha-beta-depleted transplantation in children. Study outcomes and limitations: Most T-cell counts and diversity one year after the transplant came from T cells that were newly produced. As was reported, about two months after transplant, alpha-beta T cells came from several hundred expanded graft clones. Where some patients showed high TCRbeta diversity at day 60, it came from recipient T cells and thymic progenitors that had survived.

V dropped 4 bases and J dropped 2 bases, with 19 bases sitting between them. Germline values: CDR1 SGHRS, CDR2 YFSETQ. The CDR3 contains 16 residues. Unique molecular identifiers were incorporated when the TCRbeta library was constructed. MiXCR, run by TCRdb on the PCR reads, gives a single entry per CDR3 protein. The table has around 210,000 distinct CDR3 sequences, under 8.5% seen once. This TCR derives from a boy between 2 and 10 years old with acute lymphoblastic leukemia, due to receive a stem cell transplant. V and J are TRBV5-1 and TRBJ2-7; tentative D call: TRBD1 (6 bases). The sample was PBMCs, taken before TCRalphabeta/CD19-depleted stem cell transplant. CDR3 region: CASSRTWDIGAYEQYF. The DNA for the CDR3 is TGCGCCAGCAGCCGGACCTGGGACATTGGGGCCTACGAGCAGTACTTC.